The 27 T cell receptor beta chains reported below all come from one sample, sequenced in a study of blood T cell repertoires in COVID-19 (dated by TCRdb to the early 2020s). The library was made by the immunoSEQ multiplex PCR assay. Entries here come from immuneACCESS through TCRdb and include only in-frame sequences with V and J called. Some clones fail to appear in such tables; in the studies checked, an unresolved V gene covers under half of the shortfall, and the cause of the remainder is unknown. This sample has 120,000 to 150,000 clones in its table, and roughly four fifths of those were observed once. 13% to 15% of the sample lies in the top ten. Sequencing input: peripheral blood. These receptors were collected from a human donor with acute or convalescent COVID-19. The donor label of this sample is uncertain.

This rearrangement joins TRBV30 to TRBJ1-5; a weak D match, TRBD1 (5 bases). The germline V gene has CDR1 GTSNPN and CDR2 SVGIG (reference sequence). The CDR3 is 16 residues long. V dropped 4 bases and J dropped 6 bases, with 22 bases sitting between them. The CDR3 coding sequence is TGTGCCTGGACTCCCCCGGGCCCCGGGGGAGGTCAGCCCCAGCATTTT. Protein sequence: CAWTPPGPGGGQPQHF.

The genes are TRBV2 and TRBJ2-5; D remains ambiguous. The V end lost 4 bases, the J end lost 4 bases, and 4 bases lay between the germline ends. This CDR3 region has 11 residues. Germline lookup yields CDR1 SNHLY and CDR2 FYNNEI. CDR3 residues: CASSVRETQYF. In DNA, the CDR3 is TGTGCCAGCAGTGTCCGAGAGACCCAGTACTTC.

The V gene is TRBV5-1, the J gene TRBJ2-1; TRBD2 matches 7 bases. With 3 bases clipped from V and 3 bases from J, the junction kept 12 bases outside the gene matches. The CDR3 loop spans 17 amino acids. Germline V lookup: CDR1 SGHRS, CDR2 YFSETQ. The CDR3 DNA is TGCGCCAGCAGCTGGGGGGGTCTTATAGCTGACTACAATGAGCAGTTCTTC. As protein: CASSWGGLIADYNEQFF.

The chain recombines TRBV3-1 (or the pseudogene TRBV3-2) with TRBJ1-2, with D possibly TRBD1 on 5 matching bases. The CDR3 extends over 13 amino acids. V lost 0 bases and J 13 bases, leaving 15 bases between the germline ends. CDR1 and CDR2 (germline): LGHDT, YNNKEL (reference sequence). The CDR3 loop reads CASSQDLVGVPTF. DNA of the CDR3: TGTGCCAGCAGCCAAGATCTAGTAGGGGTTCCCACCTTC.

This rearrangement joins TRBV9 to TRBJ2-5, with 11 bases that match TRBD2. With V trimmed by 0 bases and J by 2 bases, 3 bases remained unmatched. The CDR3 runs to 16 residues. Germline V gene data show CDR1 as SGDLS and CDR2 as YYNGEE. CDR3 DNA sequence: TGTGCCAGCAGCGTAGCAGTAGCGGGGGGGCAAGAGACCCAGTACTTC. This codes for CASSVAVAGGQETQYF. The full variable domain, with the rest looked up from reference TRBV9 and TRBJ2-5, is DSGVTQTPKHLITATGQRVTLRCSPRSGDLSVYWYQQSLDQGLQFLIQYYNGEERAKGNILERFSAQQFPDLHSELNLSSLELGDSALYFCASSVAVAGGQETQYFGPGTRLLVL.

V usage is TRBV7-9 and J usage is TRBJ1-2; 7 positions match TRBD1. CDR3 size: 13 residues. V gave up 5 bases and J gave up 2 bases; unmatched junction bases: 2. From germline, CDR1 is SEHNR and CDR2 FQNEAQ (reference sequence). Here the CDR3 DNA reads TGTGCCAGCAGCGCGGGACAGAACTATGGCTACACCTTC. It codes for CASSAGQNYGYTF.

The V gene is TRBV30, the J gene TRBJ2-7, with D tentatively TRBD2 (5 bases). Germline-derived CDR1 and CDR2 are GTSNPN and SVGIG (reference sequence). The CDR3 length is 13 residues. The V and J ends lost 4 bases and 2 bases respectively, with 12 bases between them. The CDR3 loop is CAWNKGETYEQYF. The CDR3 DNA reads as TGTGCCTGGAATAAGGGAGAAACCTACGAGCAGTACTTC.

The chain carries TRBV25-1 and TRBJ1-1; D might be TRBD1 (5 bases). Germline V lookup: CDR1 MGHDK, CDR2 SYGVNS. V was clipped by 4 bases and J by 6 bases, with 12 bases between them. This CDR3 has 13 residues. CDR3 in amino acids: CASSGARVPEAFF. The CDR3 DNA is TGTGCCAGCAGTGGGGCCAGGGTGCCTGAAGCTTTCTTT. The entire variable domain, with the rest obtained from reference TRBV25-1 and TRBJ1-1, is as follows: EADIYQTPRYLVIGTGKKITLECSQTMGHDKMYWYQQDPGMELHLIHYSYGVNSTEKGDLSSESTVSRIRTEHFPLTLESARPSHTSQYLCASSGARVPEAFFGQGTRLTVV.

This chain joins TRBV13 and TRBJ1-2, with 8 bases matching TRBD1. Germline assignment: CDR1 PRHDT and CDR2 FYEKMQ (reference sequence). The CDR3 sequence is 14 residues long. The junction had 6 bases not matched to a gene; V was cut back by 5 bases and J by 4 bases. The DNA of the CDR3 is TGTGCCAGCAGCCTACTAGGGACAGGCTATGGCTACACCTTC. It is translated as CASSLLGTGYGYTF.

The rearrangement links TRBV23-1 to TRBJ1-5; 9 positions match TRBD1. TRBV23-1 is an ORF, and what it does is uncertain. With V trimmed by 1 base and J by 7 bases, 17 bases remained unmatched. This CDR3 contains 19 residues. The CDR3 DNA sequence: TGCGCCAGCAGTCAATACTTGATCCTCCGGGACAGGGAGGACCAGCCCCAGCATTTT. The encoded protein is CASSQYLILRDREDQPQHF.

Only a few counts were recorded for this clone. The chain employs TRBV13 and TRBJ2-7; 9 bases agree with TRBD2. This CDR3 contains 14 residues. Trimming at V came to 5 bases and at J to 5 bases, leaving 7 bases not matched to a gene. Germline V gene lookup returns CDR1 PRHDT and CDR2 FYEKMQ (reference sequence). CDR3 loop: CASSPRSGGNEQYF. CDR3 DNA sequence: TGTGCCAGCAGCCCCCGTAGCGGGGGCAACGAGCAGTACTTC.

DNA of the CDR3: TGTGCCAGCAGCCCTGGAAAACAGCCTAATGAAAAACTGTTTTTT. This gives the protein CASSPGKQPNEKLFF. The chain couples TRBV5-4 to TRBJ1-4, with no clear D. CDR3 size: 15 residues. The V gene's germline CDR1 is SGHNT and CDR2 YYREEE (reference sequence). V lost 4 bases and J 3 bases, leaving 13 bases between the germline ends.

The chain couples TRBV19 to TRBJ2-3, with D perhaps matching TRBD1 (6 bases). Trimming left V 5 bases short and J 6 bases short, with 18 bases between. The CDR3 is 15 residues long. Germline V gene data show CDR1 as LNHDA and CDR2 as SQIVND (reference sequence). This CDR3 reads CASSPGQSFGDTQYF. Written as DNA, the CDR3 is TGTGCCAGTAGTCCCGGACAGTCCTTCGGGGATACGCAGTATTTT.

The J gene is TRBJ1-1, the V gene TRBV7-9; 9 bases map to TRBD1. The CDR3 is 15 amino acids. The ends lost 4 bases at V and 4 bases at J; junction bases unmatched: 7. CDR1 and CDR2 from the germline V gene are SEHNR and FQNEAQ (reference sequence). The CDR3 here is CASSWGTGRITEAFF. The CDR3 DNA follows: TGTGCCAGCAGCTGGGGGACAGGGAGGATCACTGAAGCTTTCTTT.

J is TRBJ2-7 and V is TRBV9; D gene uncertain. Germline assignment: CDR1 SGDLS and CDR2 YYNGEE. Trimming stripped 0 bases from V and 1 base from J, with 5 bases between. The CDR3 is 13 amino acids. CDR3 residues: CASSVESSYEQYF. For the CDR3, the DNA is TGTGCCAGCAGCGTAGAGAGTTCCTACGAGCAGTACTTC.

The chain recombines TRBV4-3 with TRBJ1-2; 9 nucleotides match TRBD1. Germline V lookup: CDR1 LGHNA, CDR2 YSLEER. Unmatched junction bases numbered 7, after V lost 6 bases and J lost 5 bases. This CDR3 is 14 amino acids long. CDR3 in amino acids: CASSPGQGNYGYTF. Here the CDR3 DNA reads TGCGCCAGCAGTCCTGGACAGGGGAATTATGGCTACACCTTC.

The chain is built from TRBV7-9 and TRBJ1-1; D is unclear. Between the trimmed V and J ends, which lost 0 bases and 1 base, there was a span of 6 bases. CDR3 length: 14 amino acids. Germline V gene data show CDR1 as SEHNR and CDR2 as FQNEAQ (reference sequence). The CDR3 loop reads CASSLARGNTEAFF. DNA for the CDR3: TGTGCCAGCAGCTTAGCGCGGGGGAACACTGAAGCTTTCTTT.

The J gene is TRBJ1-2, the V gene TRBV14; no reliable D call. This CDR3 has 14 residues. In germline, CDR1 is SGHDN, CDR2 FVKESK. V shed 4 bases and J shed 8 bases, with 17 bases lying between them. The CDR3 nucleotides are TGTGCCAGCAGCCTAGGCCCCTCCGGGAACGGCTACACCTTC. Its protein is CASSLGPSGNGYTF.

The chain links TRBV19 to TRBJ1-2; 7 bases agree with TRBD1. The CDR3 consists of 20 residues. V was pared by 4 bases and J by 0 bases, with 20 bases of the junction left unmatched. Germline V gives CDR1 LNHDA, CDR2 SQIVND (reference sequence). CDR3 nucleotide sequence: TGTGCCAGTAGTACCTGGGACAGTCCTATGGAGGCTCAGTCTAACTATGGCTACACCTTC. It is translated as CASSTWDSPMEAQSNYGYTF.

In this sample, this clone turned up a few times. V is TRBV30 and J is TRBJ2-3; 9 bases map to TRBD1. CDR3 length equals 15 residues. After removal of 4 bases from V and 2 bases from J, the junction contained 7 bases not matched to a gene. The V gene's germline CDR1 is GTSNPN and CDR2 SVGIG (reference sequence). DNA for the CDR3: TGTGCCTGGACCAAAGGACAGGGGTACACAGATACGCAGTATTTT. It codes for CAWTKGQGYTDTQYF.

V is TRBV7-2 and J is TRBJ2-3, with no clear D. The CDR3 is 16 amino acids. Per germline, CDR1 SGHTA and CDR2 FQGNSA. Trimming took 1 base from V and 3 from J, leaving 14 bases between them. The DNA for the CDR3 is TGTGCCAGCAGCTTAGTCTCCCAACTGCAAACAGATACGCAGTATTTT. This gives the protein CASSLVSQLQTDTQYF.

This rearrangement joins TRBV3-1 (or the pseudogene TRBV3-2) to TRBJ2-1; 7 nucleotides line up with TRBD1. J gave up 6 bases and V 4 bases, and 12 bases lay outside the gene matches. CDR1 is LGHDT and CDR2 is YNNKEL in the germline V gene (reference sequence). CDR3 length: 16 amino acids. CDR3 residues: CASSRTLSGTVNEQFF. CDR3 nucleotides: TGTGCCAGCAGCCGAACACTCTCCGGGACAGTCAATGAGCAGTTCTTC.

CDR3 sequence: CASSTRRRGNNSPLHF. The CDR3 DNA reads TGTGCCAGTAGTACACGGCGGCGGGGGAATAATTCACCCCTCCACTTT. The rearrangement links TRBV19 to TRBJ1-6; D possibly corresponds to TRBD1 (5 bases). The germline gives CDR1 LNHDA, CDR2 SQIVND (reference sequence). Trimming removed 4 bases from V and 5 bases from J, with 15 bases in between. There are 16 residues in the CDR3.

V gene TRBV5-1 combines with J gene TRBJ1-3; D not resolved. V was trimmed by 1 base and J by 0 bases, leaving 8 bases between them. This CDR3 comprises 15 residues. Looked up from germline, CDR1 is SGHRS and CDR2 is YFSETQ. The CDR3 nucleotides read TGCGCCAGCAGCTTGTCCGGGGTCTCTGGAAACACCATATATTTT. It yields the protein CASSLSGVSGNTIYF.

The J gene is TRBJ2-5, the V gene TRBV29-1; 12 nucleotides agree with TRBD1. With V trimmed by 4 bases and J by 5 bases, 5 bases remained unmatched. The length of the CDR3 is 14 residues. CDR1 is SQVTM and CDR2 is ANQGSEA in the germline V gene. The CDR3 loop is CSVVGTGGAETQYF. CDR3 DNA: TGCAGCGTTGTGGGGACAGGGGGCGCTGAGACCCAGTACTTC. Filled out from reference TRBV29-1 and TRBJ2-5, the complete variable domain reads SAVISQKPSRDICQRGTSLTIQCQVDSQVTMMFWYRQQPGQSLTLIATANQGSEATYESGFVIDKFPISRPNLTFSTLTVSNMSPEDSSIYLCSVVGTGGAETQYFGPGTRLLVL.

The V gene is TRBV5-1, the J gene TRBJ2-5, with 11 bases aligning to TRBD1. The length of the CDR3 is 15 residues. V was pared by 8 bases and J by 1 base, with 7 bases of the junction left unmatched. Germline V CDR1 and CDR2: SGHRS, YFSETQ. This CDR3 is CARAGTGGPQETQYF. The DNA for the CDR3 is TGCGCCAGGGCCGGGACAGGGGGACCCCAAGAGACCCAGTACTTC.

This chain connects TRBV5-1 to TRBJ1-4; TRBD1 agrees at 8 bases. V lost 3 bases, J lost 1 base, and 5 bases stayed unmatched. The CDR3 is made up of 16 amino acids. Germline loops: CDR1 SGHRS, CDR2 YFSETQ. Here the CDR3 reads CASSWTGILTNEKLFF. CDR3 bases: TGCGCCAGCAGCTGGACAGGGATTCTAACTAATGAAAAACTGTTTTTT.